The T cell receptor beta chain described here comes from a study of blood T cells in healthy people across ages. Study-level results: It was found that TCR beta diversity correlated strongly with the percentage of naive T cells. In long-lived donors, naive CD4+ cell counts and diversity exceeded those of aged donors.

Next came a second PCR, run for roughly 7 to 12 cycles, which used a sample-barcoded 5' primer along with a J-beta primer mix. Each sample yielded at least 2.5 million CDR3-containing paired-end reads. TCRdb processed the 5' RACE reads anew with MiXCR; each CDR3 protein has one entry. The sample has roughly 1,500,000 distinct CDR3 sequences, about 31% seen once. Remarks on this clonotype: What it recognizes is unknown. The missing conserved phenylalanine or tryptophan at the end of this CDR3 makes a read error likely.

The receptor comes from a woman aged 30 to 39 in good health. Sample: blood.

CDR3 amino acids: CSAWTSGSNEQFL. The CDR3 nucleotides are TGCAGTGCCTGGACTAGCGGGAGTAATGAGCAGTTCTTA. The chain couples TRBV20-1 to TRBJ2-1; 13 bases are shared with TRBD2. Germline CDR1 is DFQATT and CDR2 is SNEGSKA (reference sequence). CDR3 length equals 13 residues. With V trimmed by 6 bases and J by 7 bases, 3 bases remained unmatched.